The text below deals with one TCR beta chain. Antigen specificity is unknown. Deletions cut 2 bases from V and 5 bases from J, with 22 bases between. Germline CDR1 SGHRS, CDR2 YFSETQ. CDR3 length: 18 residues. Here immunoSEQ multiplex PCR was the method, and the copy in TCRdb shows in-frame clones only, minus some. Its clone listing holds a few dozen clones. This entry is derived from a study of CD4+ T cells in melanoma. General study findings and limits: Neoantigen-specific CD4+ T cells in melanoma reportedly had diverse differentiation states. CD8+ T cell, macrophage and B cell function reportedly correlated with neoantigen-specific CD4+ T cells.

Sequenced: cells sorted by PD-1 expression. This TCR was sampled from a human donor with melanoma. The chain carries TRBV5-1 and TRBJ1-4; unclear D gene. CDR3 nucleotides: TGCGCCAGCAGCTTATCCCCCCTCGTGCAGGCCCGGAATGAAAAACTGTTTTTT. Translation gives CASSLSPLVQARNEKLFF.